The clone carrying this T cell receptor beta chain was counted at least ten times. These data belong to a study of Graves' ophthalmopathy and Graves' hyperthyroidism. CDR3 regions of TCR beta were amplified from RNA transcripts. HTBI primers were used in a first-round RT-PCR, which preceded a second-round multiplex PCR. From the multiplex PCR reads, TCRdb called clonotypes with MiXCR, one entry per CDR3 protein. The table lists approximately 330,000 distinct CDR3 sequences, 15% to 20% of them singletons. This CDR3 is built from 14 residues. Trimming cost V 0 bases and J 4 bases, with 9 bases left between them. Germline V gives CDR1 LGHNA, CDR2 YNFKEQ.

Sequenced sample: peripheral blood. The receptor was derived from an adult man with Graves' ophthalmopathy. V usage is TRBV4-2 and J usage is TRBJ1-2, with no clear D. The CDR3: CASSQDRSSYGYTF. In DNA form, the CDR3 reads TGTGCCAGCAGCCAAGACAGGTCCTCCTATGGCTACACCTTC.